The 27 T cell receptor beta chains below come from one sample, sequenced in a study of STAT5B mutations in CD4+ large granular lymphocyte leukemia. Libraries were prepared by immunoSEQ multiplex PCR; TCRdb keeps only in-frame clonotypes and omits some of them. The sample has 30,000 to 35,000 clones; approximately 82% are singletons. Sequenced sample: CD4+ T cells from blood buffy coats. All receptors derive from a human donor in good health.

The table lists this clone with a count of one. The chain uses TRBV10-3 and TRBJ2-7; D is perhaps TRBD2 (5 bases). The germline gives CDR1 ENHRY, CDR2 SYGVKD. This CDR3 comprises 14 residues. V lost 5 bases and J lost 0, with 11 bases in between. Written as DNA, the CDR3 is TGTGCCATCAGTCGGGGTGTTAGCTCCTACGAGCAGTACTTC. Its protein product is CAISRGVSSYEQYF.

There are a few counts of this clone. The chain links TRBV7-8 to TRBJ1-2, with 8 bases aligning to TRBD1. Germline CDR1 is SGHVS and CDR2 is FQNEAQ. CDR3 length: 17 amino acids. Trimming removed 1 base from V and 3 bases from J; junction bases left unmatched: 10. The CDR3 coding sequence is TGTGCCAGCAGCTTAGGGGGGACAGGAACCCAATACTATGGCTACACCTTC. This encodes CASSLGGTGTQYYGYTF.

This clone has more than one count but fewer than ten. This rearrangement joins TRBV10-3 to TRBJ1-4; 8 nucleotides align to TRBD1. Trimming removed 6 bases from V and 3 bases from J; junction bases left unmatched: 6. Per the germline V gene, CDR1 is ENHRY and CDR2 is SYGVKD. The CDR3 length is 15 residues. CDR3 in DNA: TGTGCCATCAGCTTAACAGGGGGGCCTAATGAAAAACTGTTTTTT. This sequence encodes CAISLTGGPNEKLFF.

CDR3 nucleotides: TGTGCCAGCAGCGCACCTCAGAAACCCGCTATCTACACCTTC. Its translation: CASSAPQKPAIYTF. The rearrangement joins TRBV7-9 to TRBJ1-2, with D hard to call. Germline CDR1 reads SEHNR; CDR2 reads FQNEAQ (reference sequence). This CDR3 is 14 amino acids long. V lost 5 bases and J 10 bases, leaving 20 bases between the germline ends.

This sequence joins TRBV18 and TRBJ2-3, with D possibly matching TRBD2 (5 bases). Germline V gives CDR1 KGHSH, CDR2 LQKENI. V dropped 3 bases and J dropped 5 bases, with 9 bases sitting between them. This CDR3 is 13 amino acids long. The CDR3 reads CASSPIRGDTQYF. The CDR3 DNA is TGTGCCAGCTCACCCATCCGGGGAGATACGCAGTATTTT.

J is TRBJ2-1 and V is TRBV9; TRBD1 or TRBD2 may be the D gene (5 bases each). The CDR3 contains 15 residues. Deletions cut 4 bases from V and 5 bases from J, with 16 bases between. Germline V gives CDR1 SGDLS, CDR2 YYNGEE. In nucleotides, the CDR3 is TGTGCCAGCAGCCGAGCAGGGAGAGATGACAATGAGCAGTTCTTC. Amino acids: CASSRAGRDDNEQFF.

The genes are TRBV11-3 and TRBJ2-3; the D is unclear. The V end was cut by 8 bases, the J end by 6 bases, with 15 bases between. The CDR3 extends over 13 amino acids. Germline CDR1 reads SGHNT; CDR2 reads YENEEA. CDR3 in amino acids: CASRRTLWDTQYF. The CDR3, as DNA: TGTGCCAGCCGCCGGACCTTATGGGATACGCAGTATTTT. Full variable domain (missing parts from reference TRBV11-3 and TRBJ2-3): EAGVVQSPRYKIIEKKQPVAFWCNPISGHNTLYWYLQNLGQGPELLIRYENEEAVDDSQLPKDRFSAERLKGVDSTLKIQPAELGDSAVYLCASRRTLWDTQYFGPGTRLTVL.

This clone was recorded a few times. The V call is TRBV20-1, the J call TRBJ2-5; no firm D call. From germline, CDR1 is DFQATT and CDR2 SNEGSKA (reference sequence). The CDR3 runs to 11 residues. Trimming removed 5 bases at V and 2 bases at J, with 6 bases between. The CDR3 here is CSAVRQETQYF. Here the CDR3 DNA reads TGCAGTGCTGTAAGACAAGAGACCCAGTACTTC.

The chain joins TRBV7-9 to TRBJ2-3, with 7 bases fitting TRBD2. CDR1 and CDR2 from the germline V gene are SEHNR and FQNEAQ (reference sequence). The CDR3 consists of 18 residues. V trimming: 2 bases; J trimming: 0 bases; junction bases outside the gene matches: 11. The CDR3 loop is CASSLYTGGYPSTDTQYF. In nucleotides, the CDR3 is TGTGCCAGCAGCTTATATACCGGGGGGTATCCTAGCACAGATACGCAGTATTTT. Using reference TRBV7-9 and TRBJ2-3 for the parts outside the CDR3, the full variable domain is DTGVSQNPRHKITKRGQNVTFRCDPISEHNRLYWYRQTLGQGPEFLTYFQNEAQLEKSRLLSDRFSAERPKGSFSTLEIQRTEQGDSAMYLCASSLYTGGYPSTDTQYFGPGTRLTVL.

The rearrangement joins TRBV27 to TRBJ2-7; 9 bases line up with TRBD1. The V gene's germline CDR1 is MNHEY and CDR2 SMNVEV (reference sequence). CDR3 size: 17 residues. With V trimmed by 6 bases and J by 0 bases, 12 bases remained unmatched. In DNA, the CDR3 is TGTGCCAGCAGCCCCACACGCGGACAGGGGCGCTCCTACGAGCAGTACTTC. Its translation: CASSPTRGQGRSYEQYF.

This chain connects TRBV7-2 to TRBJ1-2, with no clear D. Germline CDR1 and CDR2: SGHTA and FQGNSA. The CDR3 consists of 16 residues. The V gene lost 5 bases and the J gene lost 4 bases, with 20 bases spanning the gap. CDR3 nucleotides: TGTGCCAGCAGCGCTAACTCCCCCGGGGTAGGCTATGGCTACACCTTC. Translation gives CASSANSPGVGYGYTF.

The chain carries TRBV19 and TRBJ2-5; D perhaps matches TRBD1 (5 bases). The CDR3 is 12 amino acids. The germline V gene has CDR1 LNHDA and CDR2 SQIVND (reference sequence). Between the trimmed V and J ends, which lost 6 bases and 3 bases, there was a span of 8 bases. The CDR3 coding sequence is TGTGCCAGTAGCCACAGGAAAGAGACCCAGTACTTC. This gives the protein CASSHRKETQYF. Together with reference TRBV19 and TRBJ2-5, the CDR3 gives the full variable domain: DGGITQSPKYLFRKEGQNVTLSCEQNLNHDAMYWYRQDPGQGLRLIYYSQIVNDFQKGDIAEGYSVSREKKESFPLTVTSAQKNPTAFYLCASSHRKETQYFGPGTRLLVL.

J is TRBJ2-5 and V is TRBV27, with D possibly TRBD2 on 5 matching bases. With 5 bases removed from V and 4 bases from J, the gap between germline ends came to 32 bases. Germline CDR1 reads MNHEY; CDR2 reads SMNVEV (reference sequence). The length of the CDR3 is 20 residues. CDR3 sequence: CASSQVPPSSVASGRETQYF. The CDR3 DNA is TGTGCCAGCAGTCAAGTCCCCCCCTCGAGCGTAGCGTCAGGCAGAGAGACCCAGTACTTC.

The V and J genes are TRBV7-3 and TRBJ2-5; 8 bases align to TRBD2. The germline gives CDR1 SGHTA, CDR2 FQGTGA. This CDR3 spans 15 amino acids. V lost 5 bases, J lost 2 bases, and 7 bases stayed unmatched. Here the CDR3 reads CASSPLPGGQETQYF. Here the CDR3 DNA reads TGTGCCAGCAGCCCCCTCCCGGGGGGGCAAGAGACCCAGTACTTC. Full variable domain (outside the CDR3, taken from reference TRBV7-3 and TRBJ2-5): GAGVSQTPSNKVTEKGKYVELRCDPISGHTALYWYRQSLGQGPEFLIYFQGTGAADDSGLPNDRFFAVRPEGSVSTLKIQRTERGDSAVYLCASSPLPGGQETQYFGPGTRLLVL.

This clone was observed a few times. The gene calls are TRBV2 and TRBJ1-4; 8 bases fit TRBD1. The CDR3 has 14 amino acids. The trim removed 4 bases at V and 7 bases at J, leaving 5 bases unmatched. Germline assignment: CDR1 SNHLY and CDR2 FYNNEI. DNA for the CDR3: TGTGCCAGCAGTGCGGTTACAGGGGGTGAAAAACTGTTTTTT. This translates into CASSAVTGGEKLFF.

The CDR3 loop is CASSPLMGRQPNTGELFF. CDR3 bases: TGTGCCAGCTCACCCCTGATGGGGCGTCAGCCGAACACCGGGGAGCTGTTTTTT. V and J are TRBV18 and TRBJ2-2; a weak D match, TRBD1 (5 bases). V was cut by 3 bases and J by 0 bases, with 17 bases left in between. The V gene's germline CDR1 is KGHSH and CDR2 LQKENI. CDR3 length equals 18 residues.

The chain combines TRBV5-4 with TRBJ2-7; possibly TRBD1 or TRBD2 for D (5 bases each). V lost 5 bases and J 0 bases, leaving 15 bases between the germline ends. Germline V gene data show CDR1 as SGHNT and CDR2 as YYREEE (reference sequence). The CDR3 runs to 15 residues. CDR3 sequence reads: CASRDPGRPSYEQYF. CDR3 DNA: TGTGCCAGCAGGGACCCGGGGCGACCCTCCTACGAGCAGTACTTC.

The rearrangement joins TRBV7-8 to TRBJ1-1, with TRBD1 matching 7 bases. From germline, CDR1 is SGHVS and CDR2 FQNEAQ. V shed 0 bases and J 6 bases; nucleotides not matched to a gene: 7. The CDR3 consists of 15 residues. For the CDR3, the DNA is TGTGCCAGCAGCTTAGCACTACAGGGGTTCGCTGAAGCTTTCTTT. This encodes CASSLALQGFAEAFF.

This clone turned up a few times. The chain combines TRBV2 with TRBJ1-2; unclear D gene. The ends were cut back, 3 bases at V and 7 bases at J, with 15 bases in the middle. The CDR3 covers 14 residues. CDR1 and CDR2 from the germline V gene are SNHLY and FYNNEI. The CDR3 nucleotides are TGTGCCAGCAGTGAGGGTCGGGCGGGGAGTGGCTACACCTTC. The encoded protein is CASSEGRAGSGYTF.

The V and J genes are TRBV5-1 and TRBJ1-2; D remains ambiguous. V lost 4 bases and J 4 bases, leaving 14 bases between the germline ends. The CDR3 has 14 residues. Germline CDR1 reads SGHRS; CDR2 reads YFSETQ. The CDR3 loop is CASSPPWQPYGYTF. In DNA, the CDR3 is TGCGCCAGCAGCCCCCCCTGGCAGCCCTATGGCTACACCTTC.

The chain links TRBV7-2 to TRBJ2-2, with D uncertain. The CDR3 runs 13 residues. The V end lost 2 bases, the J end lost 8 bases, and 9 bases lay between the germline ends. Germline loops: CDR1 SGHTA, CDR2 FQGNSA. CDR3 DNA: TGTGCCAGCAGCTTAATTCATTCGGGGGAGCTGTTTTTT. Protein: CASSLIHSGELFF.

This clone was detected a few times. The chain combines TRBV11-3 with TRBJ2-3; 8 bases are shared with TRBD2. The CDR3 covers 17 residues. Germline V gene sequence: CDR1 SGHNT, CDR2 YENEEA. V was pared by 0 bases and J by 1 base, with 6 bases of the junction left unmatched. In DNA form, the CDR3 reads TGTGCCAGCAGCTTAGATTATCTAGCGGGCGGCACAGATACGCAGTATTTT. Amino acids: CASSLDYLAGGTDTQYF.

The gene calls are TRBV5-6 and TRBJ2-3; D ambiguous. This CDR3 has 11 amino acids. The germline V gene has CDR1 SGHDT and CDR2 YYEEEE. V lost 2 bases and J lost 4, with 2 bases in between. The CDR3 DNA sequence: TGTGCCAGCAGCTTCGCAGATACGCAGTATTTT. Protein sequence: CASSFADTQYF.

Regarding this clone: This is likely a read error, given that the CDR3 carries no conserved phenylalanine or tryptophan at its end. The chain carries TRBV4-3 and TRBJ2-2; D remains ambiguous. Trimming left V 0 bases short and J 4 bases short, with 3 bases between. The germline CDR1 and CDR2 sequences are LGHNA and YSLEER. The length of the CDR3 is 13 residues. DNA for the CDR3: TGCGCCAGCAGCCAAGAGATCACCGGGGAGCTGTTTCTT. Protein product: CASSQEITGELFL.

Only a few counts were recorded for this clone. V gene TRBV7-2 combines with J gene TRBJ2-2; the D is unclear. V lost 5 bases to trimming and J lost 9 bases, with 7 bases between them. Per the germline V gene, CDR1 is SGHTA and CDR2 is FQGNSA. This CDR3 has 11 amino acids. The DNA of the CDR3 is TGTGCCAGCAGCCCCTTCCGGGAGCTGTTTTTT. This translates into CASSPFRELFF.

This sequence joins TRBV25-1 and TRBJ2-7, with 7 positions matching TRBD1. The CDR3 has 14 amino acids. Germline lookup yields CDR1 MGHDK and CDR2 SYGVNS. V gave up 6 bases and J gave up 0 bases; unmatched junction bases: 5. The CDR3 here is CASRRTGSSYEQYF. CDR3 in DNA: TGTGCCAGCAGGCGGACAGGTTCCTCCTACGAGCAGTACTTC.

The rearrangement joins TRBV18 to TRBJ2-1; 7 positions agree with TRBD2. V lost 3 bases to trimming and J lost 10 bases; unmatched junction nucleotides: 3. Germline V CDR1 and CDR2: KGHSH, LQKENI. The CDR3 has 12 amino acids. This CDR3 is CASSPTTSEQFF. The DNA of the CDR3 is TGTGCCAGCTCACCGACGACTAGCGAGCAGTTCTTC.